One sample yielded the 20 T cell receptor beta chains listed below, sequenced in a study of blood T cell repertoires in COVID-19. Repertoires were generated with immunoSEQ multiplex PCR, while TCRdb's copy carries only in-frame clones and drops some. The data show under 550,000 clones, around nine tenths seen once. The sample taken for sequencing was peripheral blood. These receptors were obtained from a young man with COVID-19, enrolled during active disease.

The rearrangement joins TRBV27 to TRBJ1-1; TRBD1 agrees at 9 bases. CDR1 and CDR2 from the germline V gene are MNHEY and SMNVEV (reference sequence). V was clipped by 3 bases and J by 4 bases; unmatched bases: 15. The CDR3 extends over 18 amino acids. The CDR3 loop reads CASSFPQGAGVGGTEAFF. The CDR3 coding sequence is TGTGCCAGCAGTTTCCCACAGGGGGCGGGGGTCGGAGGCACTGAAGCTTTCTTT.

The DNA for the CDR3 is TGCGCCAGCAGTCACCCTGACAGAAGTACCACTTACAATGAGCAGTTCTTC. Amino acids: CASSHPDRSTTYNEQFF. The chain uses TRBV23-1 and TRBJ2-1, with a tentative D call TRBD1 (5 bases). TRBV23-1 is an ORF, and what it does is uncertain. This CDR3 comprises 17 residues. V lost 3 bases and J lost 4, with 19 bases in between.

V is TRBV6-5 and J is TRBJ2-3; 9 bases map to TRBD2. The CDR3 is 15 amino acids. V lost 6 bases and J lost 6; bases outside the gene matches: 10. The germline CDR1 and CDR2 sequences are MNHEY and SVGAGI. The CDR3 region is CASRRYSGRPDTQYF. The DNA for the CDR3 is TGTGCCAGCAGAAGATACAGCGGGAGGCCGGATACGCAGTATTTT.

This chain joins TRBV5-1 and TRBJ1-1; TRBD1 matches at 9 bases. Per the germline V gene, CDR1 is SGHRS and CDR2 is YFSETQ. Trimming took 4 bases from V and 4 from J; bases not matched to a gene: 8. The CDR3 totals 15 residues. The chain's CDR3 is CASSGGQGIVTEAFF. For the CDR3, the DNA is TGCGCCAGCAGCGGGGGACAGGGTATTGTCACTGAAGCTTTCTTT.

The V gene is TRBV10-2, the J gene TRBJ2-7, with no clear D. Per germline, CDR1 WSHSY and CDR2 SAAADI. This CDR3 has 12 residues. Trimming removed 2 bases at V and 7 bases at J, with 9 bases between. The CDR3 here is CASSEIAAEQYF. CDR3 sequence (DNA): TGCGCCAGCAGTGAGATAGCCGCAGAGCAGTACTTC.

The V gene is TRBV3-1 (or the pseudogene TRBV3-2), the J gene TRBJ1-1; TRBD1 might be the D (6 bases). Per the germline V gene, CDR1 is LGHDT and CDR2 is YNNKEL (reference sequence). This CDR3 has 14 amino acids. The V end was cut by 3 bases, the J end by 11 bases, with 19 bases between. The CDR3 region is CASSHRTVTMEAFF. CDR3 in DNA: TGTGCCAGCAGCCATCGGACAGTAACTATGGAGGCTTTCTTT.

The CDR3 DNA follows: TGTGCCAGCAGCTTAATCCCGGGAGGGAACACTGAAGCTTTCTTT. Translated: CASSLIPGGNTEAFF. The chain has TRBV5-4 and TRBJ1-1, with D uncertain. From germline, CDR1 is SGHNT and CDR2 YYREEE (reference sequence). V lost 2 bases, J lost 1 base, and 12 bases lay in between. This CDR3 is built from 15 residues.

The chain links TRBV5-4 to TRBJ1-1; the D gene is possibly TRBD1 (6 bases). The CDR3 spans 14 residues. Per germline, CDR1 SGHNT and CDR2 YYREEE (reference sequence). Trimming pared 2 bases from V and 6 bases from J, leaving 14 bases between. The CDR3 here is CASSLKQGGAEAFF. The CDR3, as DNA: TGTGCCAGCAGCTTAAAACAGGGTGGAGCTGAAGCTTTCTTT. Looking up the rest from reference TRBV5-4 and TRBJ1-1 gives the full variable domain: ETGVTQSPTHLIKTRGQQVTLRCSSQSGHNTVSWYQQALGQGPQFIFQYYREEENGRGNFPPRFSGLQFPNYSSELNVNALELDDSALYLCASSLKQGGAEAFFGQGTRLTVV.

V gene TRBV7-9 combines with J gene TRBJ2-2; the match to TRBD2 covers 10 bases. J was trimmed by 4 bases and V by 10 bases; bases with no gene match: 6. CDR1 is SEHNR and CDR2 is FQNEAQ in the germline V gene (reference sequence). This CDR3 is built from 14 residues. CDR3 in amino acids: CATISGRFTGELFF. The CDR3 DNA reads TGTGCCACCATTAGCGGGAGGTTCACCGGGGAGCTGTTTTTT.

This chain joins TRBV6-7 and TRBJ2-7; D is perhaps TRBD1 or TRBD2 (7 bases each). TRBV6-7 qualifies as an ORF whose function is uncertain. CDR3 size: 11 residues. Trimming cost V 10 bases and J 4 bases, with 11 bases left between them. CDR3 in amino acids: CATRGGYEQYF. In DNA form, the CDR3 reads TGTGCCACCAGGGGGGGATACGAGCAGTACTTC.

The J gene is TRBJ2-3, the V gene TRBV7-2; 9 bases agree with TRBD2. Germline trimming cut 1 base from V and 5 bases from J; bases unmatched to any gene: 7. Germline V gives CDR1 SGHTA, CDR2 FQGNSA. CDR3 size: 16 residues. The CDR3 reads CASSLVRGSGRDTQYF. CDR3 nucleotide sequence: TGTGCCAGCAGCTTAGTTCGGGGTAGCGGGAGAGATACGCAGTATTTT.

The chain has TRBV7-9 and TRBJ2-1; TRBD2 matches at 8 bases. The germline V gene encodes CDR1 SEHNR and CDR2 FQNEAQ (reference sequence). With V trimmed by 5 bases and J by 8 bases, 5 bases remained unmatched. The CDR3 is 13 residues long. CDR3 sequence (DNA): TGTGCCAGCAGCCGGGGGGGAGGCGATGAGCAGTTCTTC. Residues: CASSRGGGDEQFF.

The V call is TRBV10-2, the J call TRBJ2-3, with 8 bases aligning to TRBD2. This CDR3 comprises 16 residues. CDR1 WSHSY and CDR2 SAAADI come from the germline V gene. Germline trimming cut 1 base from V and 2 bases from J; bases unmatched to any gene: 5. The CDR3 DNA reads TGCGCCAGCAGTGAGTGGGGCGGGGGGCCCACAGATACGCAGTATTTT. It codes for CASSEWGGGPTDTQYF.

This clone has a single count. The V and J genes are TRBV7-8 and TRBJ1-1, with TRBD1 matching over 10 bases. Per the germline V gene, CDR1 is SGHVS and CDR2 is FQNEAQ. This CDR3 is 13 amino acids long. Trimming took 5 bases from V and 13 from J; bases not matched to a gene: 10. CDR3 bases: TGTGCCAGCAGCCGCGGGACAGGGGATAGTGTTTTCTTT. This gives the protein CASSRGTGDSVFF.

The chain couples TRBV6-5 to TRBJ2-4, with D perhaps TRBD1 (6 bases). The CDR3 covers 13 residues. V was shortened by 6 bases and J by 6 bases, with 12 bases between the two germline ends. Germline lookup yields CDR1 MNHEY and CDR2 SVGAGI. The CDR3 loop is CASRRQASNIQYF. The CDR3 region has the DNA TGTGCCAGCAGACGACAGGCTTCAAACATTCAGTACTTC.

The chain employs TRBV9 and TRBJ1-3, with D perhaps TRBD1 (6 bases). The CDR3 is made up of 14 amino acids. The germline gives CDR1 SGDLS, CDR2 YYNGEE. The germline V and J ends were trimmed by 2 bases and 1 base, with 7 bases remaining between them. Here the CDR3 DNA reads TGTGCCAGCAGCGTCGGACAGTCTGGAAACACCATATATTTT. Residues: CASSVGQSGNTIYF.

The chain recombines TRBV5-4 with TRBJ2-1, with a weak D call TRBD2 (5 bases). Deletions cut 4 bases from V and 4 bases from J, with 12 bases between. The CDR3 contains 14 residues. In germline, CDR1 is SGHNT, CDR2 YYREEE (reference sequence). The CDR3 coding sequence is TGTGCCAGCAGCCCGAGGACGGGGTACAATGAGCAGTTCTTC. Protein: CASSPRTGYNEQFF.

The chain links TRBV3-1 (or the pseudogene TRBV3-2) to TRBJ1-4; 7 positions agree with TRBD1. The length of the CDR3 is 13 residues. Germline trimming cut 6 bases from V and 10 bases from J; bases unmatched to any gene: 8. Germline V gives CDR1 LGHDT, CDR2 YNNKEL (reference sequence). The CDR3 reads CASRQGVDGKLFF. The CDR3 DNA reads TGTGCCAGCAGGCAGGGGGTTGACGGAAAACTGTTTTTT.

Details on this clone: At one of its ends the junction is not consistent with the germline gene, which may arise from a read error. The rearrangement links TRBV3-1 (or the pseudogene TRBV3-2) to TRBJ2-3; 10 bases map to TRBD2. Germline values: CDR1 LGHDT, CDR2 YNNKEL (reference sequence). The CDR3 totals 16 residues. The CDR3, as DNA: TGTGCCAGCAGCCCGATAAGTAGCGGGGGGACAGGTACGCAGTATTTT. Translating gives CASSPISSGGTGTQYF.

This clone was counted only a few times. This chain links TRBV27 with TRBJ1-4, with 7 bases that match TRBD1. Germline trimming cut 5 bases from V and 8 bases from J; bases unmatched to any gene: 11. Germline CDR1 and CDR2: MNHEY and SMNVEV (reference sequence). There are 15 residues in the CDR3. The CDR3 DNA sequence: TGTGCCAGCAGTACATACAGGGGACAAGGGGAAAAACTGTTTTTT. Translation: CASSTYRGQGEKLFF.